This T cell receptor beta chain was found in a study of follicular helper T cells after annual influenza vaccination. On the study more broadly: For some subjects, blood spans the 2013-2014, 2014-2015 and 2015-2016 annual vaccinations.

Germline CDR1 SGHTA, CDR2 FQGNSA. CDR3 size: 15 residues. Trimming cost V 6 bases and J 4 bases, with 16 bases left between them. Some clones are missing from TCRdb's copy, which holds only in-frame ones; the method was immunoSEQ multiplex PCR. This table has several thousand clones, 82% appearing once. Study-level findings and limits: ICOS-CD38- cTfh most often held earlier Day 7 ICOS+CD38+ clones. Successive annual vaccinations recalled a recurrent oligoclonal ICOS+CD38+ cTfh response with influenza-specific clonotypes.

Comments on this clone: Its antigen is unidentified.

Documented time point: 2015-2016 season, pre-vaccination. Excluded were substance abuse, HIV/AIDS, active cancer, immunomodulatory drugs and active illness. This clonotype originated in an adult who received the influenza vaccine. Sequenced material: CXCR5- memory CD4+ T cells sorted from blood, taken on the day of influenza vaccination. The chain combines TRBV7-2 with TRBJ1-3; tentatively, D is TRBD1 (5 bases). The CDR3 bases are TGTGCCAGCAGGGGGGTCGGGGCGACGGGAAACACCATATATTTT. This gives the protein CASRGVGATGNTIYF.